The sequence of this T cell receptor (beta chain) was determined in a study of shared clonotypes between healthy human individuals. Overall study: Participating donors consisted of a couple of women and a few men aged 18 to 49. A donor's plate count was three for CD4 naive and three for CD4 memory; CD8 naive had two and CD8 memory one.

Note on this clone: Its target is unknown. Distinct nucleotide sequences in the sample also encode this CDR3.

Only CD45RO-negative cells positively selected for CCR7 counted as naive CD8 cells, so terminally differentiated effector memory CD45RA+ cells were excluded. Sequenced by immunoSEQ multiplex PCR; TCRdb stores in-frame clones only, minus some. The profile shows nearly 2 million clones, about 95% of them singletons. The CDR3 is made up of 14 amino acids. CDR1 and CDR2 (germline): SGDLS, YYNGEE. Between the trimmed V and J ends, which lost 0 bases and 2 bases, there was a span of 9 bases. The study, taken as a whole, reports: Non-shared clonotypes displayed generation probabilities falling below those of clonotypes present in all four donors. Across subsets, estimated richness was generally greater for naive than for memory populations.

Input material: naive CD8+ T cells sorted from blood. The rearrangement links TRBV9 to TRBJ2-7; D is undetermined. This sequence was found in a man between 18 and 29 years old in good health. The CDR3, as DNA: TGTGCCAGCAGCGTAGGAGTCGCCCCCTACGAGCAGTACTTC. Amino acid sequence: CASSVGVAPYEQYF.